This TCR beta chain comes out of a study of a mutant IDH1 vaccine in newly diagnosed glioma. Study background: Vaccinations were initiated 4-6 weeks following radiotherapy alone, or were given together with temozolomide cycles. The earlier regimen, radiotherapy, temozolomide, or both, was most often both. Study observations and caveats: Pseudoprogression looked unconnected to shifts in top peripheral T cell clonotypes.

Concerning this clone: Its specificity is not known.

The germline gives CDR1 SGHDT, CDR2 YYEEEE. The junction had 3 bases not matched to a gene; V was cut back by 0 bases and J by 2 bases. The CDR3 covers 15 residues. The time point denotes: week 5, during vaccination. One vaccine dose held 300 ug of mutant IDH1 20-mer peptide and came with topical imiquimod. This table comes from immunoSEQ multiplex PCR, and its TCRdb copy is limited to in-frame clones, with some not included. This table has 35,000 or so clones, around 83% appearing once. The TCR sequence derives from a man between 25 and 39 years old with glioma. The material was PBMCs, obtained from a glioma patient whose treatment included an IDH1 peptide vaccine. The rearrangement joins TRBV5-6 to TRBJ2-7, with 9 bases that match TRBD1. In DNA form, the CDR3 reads TGTGCCAGCAGCTTGGGGTGGACAGGGGCCTACGAGCAGTACTTC. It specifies CASSLGWTGAYEQYF.